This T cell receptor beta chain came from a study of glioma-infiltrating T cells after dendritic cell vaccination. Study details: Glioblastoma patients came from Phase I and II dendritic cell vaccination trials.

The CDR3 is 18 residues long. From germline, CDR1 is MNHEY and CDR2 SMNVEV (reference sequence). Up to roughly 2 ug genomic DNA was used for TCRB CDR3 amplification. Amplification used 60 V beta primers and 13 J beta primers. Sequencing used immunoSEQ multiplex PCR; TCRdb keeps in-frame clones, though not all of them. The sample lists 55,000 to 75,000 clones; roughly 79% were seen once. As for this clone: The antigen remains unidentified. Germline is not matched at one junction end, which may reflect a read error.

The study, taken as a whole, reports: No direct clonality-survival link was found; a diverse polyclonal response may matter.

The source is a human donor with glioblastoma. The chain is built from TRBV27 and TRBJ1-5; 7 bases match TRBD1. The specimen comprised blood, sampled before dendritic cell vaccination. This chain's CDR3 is CASRSLITGTDSNQSQHF. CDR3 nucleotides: TGTGCCAGCAGATCCCTTATTACCGGGACAGACTCAAATCAGTCCCAGCATTTT.